The rows below give T cell receptor beta chains drawn from one sample of a study of CD8 T cells in Susac syndrome. TCRdb called the immunoSEQ multiplex PCR reads again in MiXCR, with one record for every CDR3 protein. The data contain roughly 150,000 distinct CDR3 sequences, 85% to 95% of them seen just once; the ten biggest clones take up approximately 0.18%. Input material: CD8+ T cells from PBMCs. Source of these receptors: a human donor with Susac syndrome. CDR3s include the opening cysteine and the closing phenylalanine or tryptophan. Fields, in order: J gene, CDR3 length, clone size, D gene, V gene, CDR3 protein, CDR3 DNA. D genes are given only for firm matches. Size is stated for part of the rows, as once, few or many counts, or as a class when the clone is expanded.

>TRBJ2-7|17|-|TRBD2|TRBV18
CASSPGLAGTKTYEQYF
TGTGCCAGCTCACCGGGACTAGCGGGAACTAAAACCTACGAGCAGTACTTC
>TRBJ1-1|16|-|-|TRBV12-3/TRBV12-4
CASSPLVGSLNTEAFF
TGTGCCAGCAGCCCCCTCGTGGGTTCTCTGAACACTGAAGCTTTCTTT
>TRBJ2-3|17|-|-|TRBV14
CASSQGPATPSTDTQYF
TGTGCCAGCAGCCAAGGCCCAGCGACACCGAGCACAGATACGCAGTATTTT
>TRBJ2-1|15|once|TRBD2|TRBV20-1
CSAKSSGRASHEQFF
TGCAGTGCTAAATCTAGCGGGAGGGCATCCCATGAGCAGTTCTTC
>TRBJ2-1|16|-|-|TRBV12-3/TRBV12-4
CASSPQSGEYYNEQFF
TGTGCCAGCAGTCCCCAATCGGGAGAATACTACAATGAGCAGTTCTTC
>TRBJ2-3|15|-|-|TRBV27
CASSSPGAGTDTQYF
TGTGCCAGCAGTTCCCCGGGGGCAGGCACAGATACGCAGTATTTT
>TRBJ1-2|14|-|TRBD1|TRBV27
CASSPWGQKYGYTF
TGTGCCAGCAGTCCCTGGGGACAGAAATATGGCTACACCTTC
>TRBJ1-2|15|-|-|TRBV28
CASSFQEPVPYGYTF
TGTGCCAGCAGTTTTCAGGAGCCTGTGCCCTATGGCTACACCTTC
>TRBJ1-1|16|-|-|TRBV20-1
CSAPKGAGDRIWGAFF
TGCAGTGCTCCTAAAGGGGCAGGGGACCGTATATGGGGAGCTTTCTTT
>TRBJ2-7|13|-|-|TRBV19
CASSIDSAYEQYF
TGTGCCAGTAGTATTGACAGCGCCTACGAGCAGTACTTC
>TRBJ2-1|11|-|-|TRBV20-1
CSARDNNEQFF
TGCAGTGCTAGAGATAACAATGAGCAGTTCTTC
>TRBJ1-2|13|-|TRBD1|TRBV20-1
CSADRQGAGGYTF
TGCAGTGCAGACCGACAGGGGGCAGGTGGCTACACCTTC
>TRBJ2-7|14|-|-|TRBV13
CASSFRTDIPEQYF
TGTGCCAGCAGCTTCCGGACAGACATACCGGAGCAGTACTTC
>TRBJ1-2|15|-|-|TRBV4-1
CASSQDNTGHYGYTF
TGCGCCAGCAGCCAAGATAATACAGGGCACTATGGCTACACCTTC
>TRBJ2-1|13|-|-|TRBV3-1
CASSQDNRGEQFF
TGTGCCAGCAGCCAAGATAATAGGGGTGAGCAGTTCTTC
>TRBJ1-1|14|-|-|TRBV5-6
CASSWGDLSTEAFF
TGTGCCAGCAGCTGGGGAGATCTGAGCACTGAAGCTTTCTTT
>TRBJ2-5|12|-|TRBD1|TRBV6-5
CALGQGKETQYF
TGTGCCCTGGGACAGGGAAAAGAGACCCAGTACTTC
>TRBJ2-3|16|-|-|TRBV6-1
CASSENVGLVSDTQYF
TGTGCCAGCAGTGAAAACGTGGGGTTAGTGTCAGATACGCAGTATTTT
>TRBJ2-1|16|-|TRBD2|TRBV12-3/TRBV12-4
CASSSSVPGLARGQFF
TGTGCCAGCAGTTCCTCCGTCCCGGGACTAGCGAGGGGGCAGTTCTTC
>TRBJ2-7|13|-|-|TRBV5-6
CASSFYSSYEQYF
TGTGCCAGCAGCTTTTACTCCAGCTACGAGCAGTACTTC
>TRBJ2-5|15|-|TRBD2|TRBV20-1
CSARDPLAGTETQYF
TGCAGTGCTAGAGATCCTCTAGCGGGGACGGAGACCCAGTACTTC
>TRBJ1-2|10|-|TRBD1|TRBV2
CASMGTGTTF
TGTGCCAGCATGGGGACAGGGACCACCTTC
>TRBJ2-1|16|-|-|TRBV14
CASSQDLTPRPNEQFF
TGTGCCAGCAGCCAAGATCTGACACCTAGGCCCAATGAGCAGTTCTTC